This is a list of T cell receptor beta chains from one sample in a study of response to subunit inactivated influenza vaccine. TCRdb used MiXCR to reprocess the RT-PCR reads, holding one entry per CDR3 protein. The sample yields some 500,000 distinct CDR3 sequences, approximately 12% seen once. The sequencing here drew on PBMCs from blood, taken about 40 days after vaccination. The receptor set was obtained from a man aged 50 to 60 who received an inactivated influenza vaccine. Both conserved end residues are part of each CDR3.

j_call: TRBJ2-1; v_call: TRBV24-1; cdr3_aa: CATSDSFGRAYNEQFF
j_call: TRBJ2-5; v_call: TRBV7-9; cdr3_aa: CASSQRLGSGETQYF
j_call: TRBJ2-3; v_call: TRBV6-5; cdr3_aa: CASSYSASGRASDTQYF
j_call: TRBJ2-5; v_call: TRBV29-1; cdr3_aa: CSGSRGDF
j_call: TRBJ1-4; v_call: TRBV21-1; cdr3_aa: CASSKVQGATNEKLFF
j_call: TRBJ2-5; v_call: TRBV20-1; cdr3_aa: CSARALETQYF
j_call: TRBJ2-5; v_call: TRBV5-5; cdr3_aa: CASSLGAQGETQYF
j_call: TRBJ1-1; v_call: TRBV7-7; cdr3_aa: CASSALTANTEAFF
j_call: TRBJ2-7; v_call: TRBV20-1; cdr3_aa: CSAGTGTKANEQYF
j_call: TRBJ1-1; v_call: TRBV7-9; cdr3_aa: CASSSQGENTEAFF
j_call: TRBJ2-5; v_call: TRBV12-3/TRBV12-4; cdr3_aa: CASSFQGTQETQYF
j_call: TRBJ1-6; v_call: TRBV7-2; cdr3_aa: CAISFEGGGSPLHF
j_call: TRBJ2-5; v_call: TRBV5-1; cdr3_aa: CASSLDGGMEETQYF